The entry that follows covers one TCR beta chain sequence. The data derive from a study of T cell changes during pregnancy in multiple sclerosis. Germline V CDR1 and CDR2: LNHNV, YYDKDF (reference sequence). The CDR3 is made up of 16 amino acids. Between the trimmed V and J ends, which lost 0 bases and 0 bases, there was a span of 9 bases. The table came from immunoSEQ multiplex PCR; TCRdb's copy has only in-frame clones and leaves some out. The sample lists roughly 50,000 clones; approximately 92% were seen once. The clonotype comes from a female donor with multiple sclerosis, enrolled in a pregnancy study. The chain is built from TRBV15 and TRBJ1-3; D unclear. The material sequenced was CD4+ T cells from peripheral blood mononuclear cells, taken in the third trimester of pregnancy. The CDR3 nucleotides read TGTGCCACCAGCAGAGATGAAACTTACTCTGGAAACACCATATATTTT. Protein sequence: CATSRDETYSGNTIYF.